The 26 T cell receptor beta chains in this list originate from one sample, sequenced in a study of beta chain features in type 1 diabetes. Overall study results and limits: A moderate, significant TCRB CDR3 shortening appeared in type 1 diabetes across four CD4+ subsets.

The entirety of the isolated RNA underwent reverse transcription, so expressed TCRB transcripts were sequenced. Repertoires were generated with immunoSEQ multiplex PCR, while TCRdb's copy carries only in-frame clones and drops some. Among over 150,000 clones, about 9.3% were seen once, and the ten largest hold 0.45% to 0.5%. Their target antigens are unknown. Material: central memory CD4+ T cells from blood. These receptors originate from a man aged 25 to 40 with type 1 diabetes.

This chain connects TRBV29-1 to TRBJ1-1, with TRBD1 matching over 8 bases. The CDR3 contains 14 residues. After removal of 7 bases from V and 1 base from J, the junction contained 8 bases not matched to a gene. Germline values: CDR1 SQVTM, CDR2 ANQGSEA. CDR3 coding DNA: TGCAGCGGAGTAAGCGGGACAGGGAACACTGAAGCTTTCTTT. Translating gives CSGVSGTGNTEAFF.

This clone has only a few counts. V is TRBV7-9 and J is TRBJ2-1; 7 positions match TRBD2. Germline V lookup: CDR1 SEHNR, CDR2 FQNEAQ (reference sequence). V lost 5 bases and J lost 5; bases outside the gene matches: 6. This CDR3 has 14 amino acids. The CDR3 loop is CASSPVRGDNEQFF. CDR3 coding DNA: TGTGCCAGCAGCCCAGTTCGGGGGGACAATGAGCAGTTCTTC.

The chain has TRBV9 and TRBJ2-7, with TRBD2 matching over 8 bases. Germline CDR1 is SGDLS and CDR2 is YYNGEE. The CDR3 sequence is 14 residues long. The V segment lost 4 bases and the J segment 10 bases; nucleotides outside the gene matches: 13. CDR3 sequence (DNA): TGTGCCAGCAGCCTGGGACTAGGAGAAGGGGACCAGTACTTC. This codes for CASSLGLGEGDQYF.

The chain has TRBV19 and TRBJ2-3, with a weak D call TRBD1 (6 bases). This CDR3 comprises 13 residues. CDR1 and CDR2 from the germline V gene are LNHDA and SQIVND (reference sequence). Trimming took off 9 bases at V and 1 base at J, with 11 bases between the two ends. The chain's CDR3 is CASKTGRTDTQYF. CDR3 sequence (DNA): TGTGCCAGCAAGACAGGTCGCACAGATACGCAGTATTTT. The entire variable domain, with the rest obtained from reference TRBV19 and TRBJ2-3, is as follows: DGGITQSPKYLFRKEGQNVTLSCEQNLNHDAMYWYRQDPGQGLRLIYYSQIVNDFQKGDIAEGYSVSREKKESFPLTVTSAQKNPTAFYLCASKTGRTDTQYFGPGTRLTVL.

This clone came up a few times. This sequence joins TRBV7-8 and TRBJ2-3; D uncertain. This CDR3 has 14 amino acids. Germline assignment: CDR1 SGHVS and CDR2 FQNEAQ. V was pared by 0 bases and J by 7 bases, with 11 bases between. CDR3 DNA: TGTGCCAGCAGCTTAGCGATCCGAGGAAATACGCAGTATTTT. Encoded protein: CASSLAIRGNTQYF.

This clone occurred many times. Here the CDR3 DNA reads TGCGCCAGCAGGGAACCGGGACAGGGGACAGCAACTAATGAAAAACTGTTTTTT. It is translated as CASREPGQGTATNEKLFF. The chain is built from TRBV4-3 and TRBJ1-4, with 10 bases lining up with TRBD1. After removal of 6 bases from V and 0 bases from J, the junction contained 10 bases not matched to a gene. The germline CDR1 and CDR2 sequences are LGHNA and YSLEER. The CDR3 is 18 residues long.

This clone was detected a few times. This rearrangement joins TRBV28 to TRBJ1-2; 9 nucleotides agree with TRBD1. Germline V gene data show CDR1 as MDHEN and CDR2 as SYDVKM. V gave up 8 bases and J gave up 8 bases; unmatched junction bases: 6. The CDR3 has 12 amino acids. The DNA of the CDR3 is TGTGCCAGCTTTACAGGGGGCCGGGGCTACACCTTC. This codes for CASFTGGRGYTF.

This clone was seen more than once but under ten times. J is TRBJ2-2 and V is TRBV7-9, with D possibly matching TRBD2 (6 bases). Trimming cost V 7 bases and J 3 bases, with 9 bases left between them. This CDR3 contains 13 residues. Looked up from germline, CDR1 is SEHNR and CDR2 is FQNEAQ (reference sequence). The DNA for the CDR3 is TGTGCCAGCAATTCGGGGGACACCGGGGAGCTGTTTTTT. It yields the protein CASNSGDTGELFF.

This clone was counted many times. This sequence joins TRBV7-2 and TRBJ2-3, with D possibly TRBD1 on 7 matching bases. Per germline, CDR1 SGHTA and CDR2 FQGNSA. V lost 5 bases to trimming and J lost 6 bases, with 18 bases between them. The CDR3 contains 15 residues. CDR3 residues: CASSLSKGAGDTQYF. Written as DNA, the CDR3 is TGTGCCAGCAGCCTCAGTAAGGGGGCGGGGGATACGCAGTATTTT. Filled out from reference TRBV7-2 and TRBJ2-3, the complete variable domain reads GAGVSQSPSNKVTEKGKDVELRCDPISGHTALYWYRQSLGQGLEFLIYFQGNSAPDKSGLPSDRFSAERTGGSVSTLTIQRTQQEDSAVYLCASSLSKGAGDTQYFGPGTRLTVL.

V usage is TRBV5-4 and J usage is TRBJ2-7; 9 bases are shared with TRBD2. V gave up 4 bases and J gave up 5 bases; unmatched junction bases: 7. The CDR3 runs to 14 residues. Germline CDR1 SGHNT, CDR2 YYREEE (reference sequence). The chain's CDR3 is CASSRGGGLNEQYF. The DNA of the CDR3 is TGTGCCAGCAGCCGCGGGGGGGGCCTCAACGAGCAGTACTTC.

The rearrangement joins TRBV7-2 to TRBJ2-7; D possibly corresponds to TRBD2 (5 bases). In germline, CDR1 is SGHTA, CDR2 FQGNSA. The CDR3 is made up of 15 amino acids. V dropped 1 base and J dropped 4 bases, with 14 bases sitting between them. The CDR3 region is CASSLEPGGRYEQYF. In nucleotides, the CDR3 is TGTGCCAGCAGCTTAGAACCTGGAGGTCGGTACGAGCAGTACTTC.

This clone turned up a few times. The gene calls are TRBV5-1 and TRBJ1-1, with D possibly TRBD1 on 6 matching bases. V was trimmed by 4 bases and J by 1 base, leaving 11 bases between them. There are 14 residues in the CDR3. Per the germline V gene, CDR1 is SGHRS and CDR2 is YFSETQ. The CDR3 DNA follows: TGCGCCAGCAGCCCTGGACAGCCGAACACTGAAGCTTTCTTT. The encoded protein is CASSPGQPNTEAFF.

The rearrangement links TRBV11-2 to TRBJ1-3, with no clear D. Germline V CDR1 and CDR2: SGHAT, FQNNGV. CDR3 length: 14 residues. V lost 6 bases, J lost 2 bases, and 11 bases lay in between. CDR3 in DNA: TGTGCCAGCAGGGCTATTCGGGCTGGAAACACCATATATTTT. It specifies CASRAIRAGNTIYF.

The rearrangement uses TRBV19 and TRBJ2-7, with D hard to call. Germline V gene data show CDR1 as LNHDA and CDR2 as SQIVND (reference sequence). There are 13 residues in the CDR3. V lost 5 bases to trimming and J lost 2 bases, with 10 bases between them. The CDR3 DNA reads TGTGCCAGTAGTCAGTGGCAGACCTACGAGCAGTACTTC. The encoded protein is CASSQWQTYEQYF.

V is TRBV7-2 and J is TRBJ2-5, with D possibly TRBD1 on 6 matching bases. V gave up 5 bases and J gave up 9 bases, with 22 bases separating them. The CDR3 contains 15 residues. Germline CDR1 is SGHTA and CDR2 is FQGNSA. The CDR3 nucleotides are TGTGCCAGCAGCCCCGATCCGGGACACTGGTCGGCCCAGTACTTC. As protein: CASSPDPGHWSAQYF. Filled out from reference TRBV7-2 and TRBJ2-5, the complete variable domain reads GAGVSQSPSNKVTEKGKDVELRCDPISGHTALYWYRQSLGQGLEFLIYFQGNSAPDKSGLPSDRFSAERTGGSVSTLTIQRTQQEDSAVYLCASSPDPGHWSAQYFGPGTRLLVL.

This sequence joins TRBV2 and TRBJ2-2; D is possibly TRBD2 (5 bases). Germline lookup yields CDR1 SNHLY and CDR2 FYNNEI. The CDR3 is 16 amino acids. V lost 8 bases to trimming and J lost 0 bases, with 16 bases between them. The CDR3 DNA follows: TGTGCCAGCGGGTCGGGTCGGGGATCGAACACCGGGGAGCTGTTTTTT. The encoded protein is CASGSGRGSNTGELFF.

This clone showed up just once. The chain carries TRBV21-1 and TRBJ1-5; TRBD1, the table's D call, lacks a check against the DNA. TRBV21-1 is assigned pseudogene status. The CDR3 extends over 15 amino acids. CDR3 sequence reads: CASSQDREPHQPQHF. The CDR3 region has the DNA TGTGCCAGCAGCCAAGACAGGGAACCGCATCAGCCCCAGCATTTT.

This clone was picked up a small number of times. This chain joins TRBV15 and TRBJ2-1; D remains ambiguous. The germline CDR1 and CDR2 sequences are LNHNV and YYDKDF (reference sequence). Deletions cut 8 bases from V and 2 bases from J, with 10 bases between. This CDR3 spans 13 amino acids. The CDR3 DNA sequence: TGTGCCACCCGGCGGAGAACCTACAATGAGCAGTTCTTC. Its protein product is CATRRRTYNEQFF.

CDR3 DNA: TGTGCCAGCAGCTTAGCCCGGACAGGGTTACCCGGGGAGCTGTTTTTT. It encodes CASSLARTGLPGELFF. This chain uses TRBV13 with TRBJ2-2; 8 bases line up with TRBD1. Germline V gene sequence: CDR1 PRHDT, CDR2 FYEKMQ (reference sequence). The CDR3 consists of 16 residues. The V gene end was trimmed by 1 base and the J gene end by 6 bases; junction bases not matched to a gene: 7.

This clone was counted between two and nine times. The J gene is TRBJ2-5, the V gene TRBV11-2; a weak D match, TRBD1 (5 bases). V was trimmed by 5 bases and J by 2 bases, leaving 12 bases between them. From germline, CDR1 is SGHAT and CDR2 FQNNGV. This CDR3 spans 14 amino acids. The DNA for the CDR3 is TGTGCCAGCAGCCTTCGACAGTATCAAGAGACCCAGTACTTC. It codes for CASSLRQYQETQYF.

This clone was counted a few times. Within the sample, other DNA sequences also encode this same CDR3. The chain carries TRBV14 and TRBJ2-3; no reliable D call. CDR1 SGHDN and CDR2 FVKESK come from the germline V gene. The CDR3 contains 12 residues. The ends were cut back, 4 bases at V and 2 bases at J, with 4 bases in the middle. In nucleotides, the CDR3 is TGTGCCAGCAGCCGACTCACAGATACGCAGTATTTT. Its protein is CASSRLTDTQYF. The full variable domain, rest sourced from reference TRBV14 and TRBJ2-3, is EAGVTQFPSHSVIEKGQTVTLRCDPISGHDNLYWYRRVMGKEIKFLLHFVKESKQDESGMPNNRFLAERTGGTYSTLKVQPAELEDSGVYFCASSRLTDTQYFGPGTRLTVL.

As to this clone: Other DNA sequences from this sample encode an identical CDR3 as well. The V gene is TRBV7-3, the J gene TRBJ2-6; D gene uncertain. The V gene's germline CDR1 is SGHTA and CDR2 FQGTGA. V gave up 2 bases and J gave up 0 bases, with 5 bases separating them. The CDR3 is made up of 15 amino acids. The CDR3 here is CASSLGHSGANVLTF. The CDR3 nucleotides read TGTGCCAGCAGCTTAGGCCACTCTGGGGCCAACGTCCTGACTTTC.

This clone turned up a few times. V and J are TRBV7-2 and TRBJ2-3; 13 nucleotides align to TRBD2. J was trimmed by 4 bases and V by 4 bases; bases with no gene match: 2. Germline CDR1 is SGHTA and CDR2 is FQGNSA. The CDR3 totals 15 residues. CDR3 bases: TGTGCCAGCAGCTCGGGACTAGCGGGACCAGATACGCAGTATTTT. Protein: CASSSGLAGPDTQYF.

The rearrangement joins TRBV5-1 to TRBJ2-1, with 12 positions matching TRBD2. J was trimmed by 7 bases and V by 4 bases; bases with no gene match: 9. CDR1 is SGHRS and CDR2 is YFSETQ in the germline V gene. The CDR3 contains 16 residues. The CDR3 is CASSPRLAGEGNEQFF. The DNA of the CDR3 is TGCGCCAGCAGCCCGAGACTAGCGGGAGAGGGTAATGAGCAGTTCTTC.

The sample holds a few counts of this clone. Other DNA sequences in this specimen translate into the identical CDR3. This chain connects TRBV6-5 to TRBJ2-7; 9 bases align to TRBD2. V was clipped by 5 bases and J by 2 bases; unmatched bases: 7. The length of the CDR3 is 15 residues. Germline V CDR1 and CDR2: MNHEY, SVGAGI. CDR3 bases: TGTGCCAGCAGTCCAACAAGCGGGAGGCCCTACGAGCAGTACTTC. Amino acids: CASSPTSGRPYEQYF.

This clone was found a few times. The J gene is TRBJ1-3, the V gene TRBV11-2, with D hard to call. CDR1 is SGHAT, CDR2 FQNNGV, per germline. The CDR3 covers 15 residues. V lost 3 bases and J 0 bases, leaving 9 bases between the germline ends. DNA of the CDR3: TGTGCCAGCAGCTTCGGACTGATCTCTGGAAACACCATATATTTT. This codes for CASSFGLISGNTIYF.